Listed here are 10 T cell receptor beta chains from one sample, sequenced in a study of OX40 agonist ivuxolimab in advanced cancers. Repertoires were generated with immunoSEQ multiplex PCR, while TCRdb's copy carries only in-frame clones and drops some. The table lists just under 75,000 clones, about 94% of them singletons. Sequencing used CD4+ or CD8+ T cells sorted from blood, obtained in a trial of the OX40 agonist ivuxolimab. The source of these receptors is an adult with an advanced solid tumor such as melanoma, head and neck, liver or kidney cancer.

The chain uses TRBV19 and TRBJ1-1, with 9 bases fitting TRBD1. Germline CDR1 is LNHDA and CDR2 is SQIVND (reference sequence). The CDR3 covers 15 residues. V lost 5 bases, J lost 4 bases, and 8 bases stayed unmatched. CDR3 region: CASSSMTGGSTEAFF. Written as DNA, the CDR3 is TGTGCCAGTAGTTCCATGACAGGGGGAAGCACTGAAGCTTTCTTT.

The chain combines TRBV7-6 with TRBJ2-7, with TRBD2 matching over 12 bases. From germline, CDR1 is SGHVS and CDR2 FNYEAQ. V shed 1 base, J shed 2 bases, and the junction held 6 bases outside the gene matches. The length of the CDR3 is 17 residues. The CDR3 coding sequence is TGTGCCAGCAGCTTAGGGCCTAGCGGGAGGGTAACCTACGAGCAGTACTTC. The encoded protein is CASSLGPSGRVTYEQYF.

This chain joins TRBV5-8 and TRBJ1-2, with TRBD1 as a possible D gene (6 bases). Germline CDR1 reads SGHTS; CDR2 reads YDEGEE. The V end was cut by 4 bases, the J end by 7 bases, with 14 bases between. This CDR3 is 13 amino acids long. Here the CDR3 DNA reads TGTGCCAGCAGCCGATACAGGGAGGCTGGCTACACCTTC. It encodes CASSRYREAGYTF.

The chain recombines TRBV18 with TRBJ2-3, with TRBD2 matching over 11 bases. The CDR3 runs to 17 residues. Germline values: CDR1 KGHSH, CDR2 LQKENI. V was clipped by 5 bases and J by 0 bases; unmatched bases: 7. CDR3 in DNA: TGTGCCAGCTCATTGAACGTAGCGGGAGGGAGCACAGATACGCAGTATTTT. Translated: CASSLNVAGGSTDTQYF.

The chain carries TRBV10-3 and TRBJ2-1, with 7 bases matching TRBD2. The V and J ends lost 6 bases and 8 bases, in that order; junction bases with no gene match: 10. The germline V gene has CDR1 ENHRY and CDR2 SYGVKD. The CDR3 is 14 amino acids. In DNA, the CDR3 is TGTGCCATCAGGGAGGGCGGGAGCTTAGATGAGCAGTTCTTC. This gives the protein CAIREGGSLDEQFF.

This CDR3 reads CSVYLAGGETQYF. The CDR3 nucleotides read TGCAGCGTCTATCTAGCGGGAGGGGAGACCCAGTACTTC. This chain joins TRBV29-1 and TRBJ2-5, with 12 bases fitting TRBD2. V lost 6 bases and J lost 5; bases outside the gene matches: 4. The CDR3 consists of 13 residues. Germline CDR1 is SQVTM and CDR2 is ANQGSEA.

The chain links TRBV7-8 to TRBJ2-7; D ambiguous. This CDR3 comprises 14 residues. With 1 base removed from V and 5 bases from J, the gap between germline ends came to 12 bases. The germline gives CDR1 SGHVS, CDR2 FQNEAQ. This chain's CDR3 is CASSLVLTLNEQYF. As DNA, the CDR3 is TGTGCCAGCAGCTTAGTTCTGACCCTGAACGAGCAGTACTTC.

The chain has TRBV5-4 and TRBJ1-2; D perhaps matches TRBD1 (5 bases). CDR1 and CDR2 (germline): SGHNT, YYREEE (reference sequence). This CDR3 comprises 10 residues. The V and J ends lost 10 bases and 7 bases respectively, with 11 bases between them. The CDR3 sequence: CAWGGVGYTF. The CDR3 region has the DNA TGTGCCTGGGGGGGTGTTGGCTACACCTTC.

This sequence joins TRBV7-6 and TRBJ2-7; no reliable D call. V was shortened by 1 base and J by 3 bases, with 16 bases between the two germline ends. The CDR3 is 16 residues long. Germline-derived CDR1 and CDR2 are SGHVS and FNYEAQ. The CDR3 nucleotides are TGTGCCAGCAGCTTAGGTTCCAGTGCCCTTCTCTACGAGCAGTACTTC. Translated, it gives CASSLGSSALLYEQYF.

This sequence joins TRBV29-1 and TRBJ2-7; TRBD1 matches 10 bases. V shed 6 bases and J 5 bases; nucleotides not matched to a gene: 7. This CDR3 region has 13 residues. CDR1 and CDR2 (germline): SQVTM, ANQGSEA. CDR3 residues: CSVRQGAHNEQYF. The CDR3 DNA reads TGCAGCGTGCGACAGGGGGCGCACAACGAGCAGTACTTC.